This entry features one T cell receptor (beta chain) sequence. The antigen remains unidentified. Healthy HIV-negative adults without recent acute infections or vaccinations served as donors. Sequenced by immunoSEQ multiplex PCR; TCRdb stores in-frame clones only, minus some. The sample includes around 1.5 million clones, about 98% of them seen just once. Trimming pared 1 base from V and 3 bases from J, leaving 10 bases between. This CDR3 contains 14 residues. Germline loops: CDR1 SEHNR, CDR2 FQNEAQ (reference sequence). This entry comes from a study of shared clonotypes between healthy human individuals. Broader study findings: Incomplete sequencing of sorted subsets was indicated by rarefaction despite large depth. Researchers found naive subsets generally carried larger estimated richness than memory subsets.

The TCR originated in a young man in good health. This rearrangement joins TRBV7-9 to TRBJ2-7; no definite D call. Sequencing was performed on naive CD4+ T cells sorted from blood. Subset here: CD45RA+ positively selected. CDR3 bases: TGTGCCAGCAGCTTAGGGACCCCCTACTACGAGCAGTACTTC. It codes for CASSLGTPYYEQYF. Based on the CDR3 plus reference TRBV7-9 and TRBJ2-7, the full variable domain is DTGVSQNPRHKITKRGQNVTFRCDPISEHNRLYWYRQTLGQGPEFLTYFQNEAQLEKSRLLSDRFSAERPKGSFSTLEIQRTEQGDSAMYLCASSLGTPYYEQYFGPGTRLTVT.